These 28 T cell receptor beta chains share one sample of origin, sequenced in a study of control samples from healthy donors and cancer patients. Repertoires were generated with immunoSEQ multiplex PCR, while TCRdb's copy carries only in-frame clones and drops some. The table has 65,000 to 90,000 clones, roughly 90% seen once. Source material: PBMCs. Receptors were obtained from a woman aged 45-65 years with colorectal cancer.

The CDR3 DNA sequence: TGTGCCAGCACCCACCCCGCGGGGGTGGGCCAAGAGACCCAGTACTTC. This translates into CASTHPAGVGQETQYF. The V call is TRBV5-6, the J call TRBJ2-5; TRBD2 aligns across 7 bases. This CDR3 spans 16 amino acids. CDR1 and CDR2 from the germline V gene are SGHDT and YYEEEE. The junction had 12 bases not matched to a gene; V was cut back by 6 bases and J by 1 base.

The V call is TRBV10-3, the J call TRBJ2-3; D possibly corresponds to TRBD1 (7 bases). CDR3 length: 13 residues. Germline assignment: CDR1 ENHRY and CDR2 SYGVKD. Between the trimmed V and J ends, which lost 8 bases and 2 bases, there was a span of 11 bases. In DNA form, the CDR3 reads TGTGCCATCGCGGAGGGGGCCACAGATACGCAGTATTTT. Its protein product is CAIAEGATDTQYF.

This chain uses TRBV30 with TRBJ1-3, with no clear D. The CDR3 spans 13 residues. Germline V lookup: CDR1 GTSNPN, CDR2 SVGIG (reference sequence). V was trimmed by 2 bases and J by 7 bases, leaving 12 bases between them. The DNA for the CDR3 is TGTGCCTGGAGTAAGCAATCCGGGAACACCATATATTTT. Encoded protein: CAWSKQSGNTIYF.

This rearrangement joins TRBV19 to TRBJ2-1; D is perhaps TRBD1 (6 bases). From germline, CDR1 is LNHDA and CDR2 SQIVND (reference sequence). Trimming removed 6 bases from V and 15 bases from J, with 15 bases in between. The CDR3 is made up of 11 amino acids. In DNA form, the CDR3 reads TGTGCCAGTAGCTTCGACAGGCGGATGTTCTTC. Protein: CASSFDRRMFF.

V gene TRBV6-5 combines with J gene TRBJ1-3; D might be TRBD1 (5 bases). The CDR3 is 11 amino acids. Trimming stripped 8 bases from V and 4 bases from J, with 6 bases between. Germline V CDR1 and CDR2: MNHEY, SVGAGI. The CDR3 reads CASHRGNTIYF. The CDR3 nucleotides read TGTGCCAGCCACAGGGGAAACACCATATATTTT.

This chain uses TRBV7-9 with TRBJ2-1; D call uncertain. The CDR3 is made up of 13 amino acids. Germline V gene lookup returns CDR1 SEHNR and CDR2 FQNEAQ (reference sequence). Between the trimmed V and J ends, which lost 5 bases and 7 bases, there was a span of 12 bases. For the CDR3, the DNA is TGTGCCAGCAGCCTCCCGCCATCAAATGAGCAGTTCTTC. This sequence encodes CASSLPPSNEQFF.

The V gene is TRBV12-5, the J gene TRBJ2-2, with 8 bases matching TRBD1. Unmatched junction bases numbered 15, after V lost 0 bases and J lost 0 bases. Germline assignment: CDR1 LGHNT and CDR2 FRNRAP. This CDR3 spans 21 amino acids. The CDR3 spells CASGLVAGAFGQGPNTGELFF. CDR3 coding DNA: TGTGCTAGTGGTTTGGTAGCGGGCGCCTTCGGACAGGGACCGAACACCGGGGAGCTGTTTTTT.

V and J are TRBV4-2 and TRBJ1-2; D is unclear. Trimming removed 0 bases from V and 5 bases from J, with 10 bases in between. This CDR3 comprises 14 residues. CDR1 and CDR2 from the germline V gene are LGHNA and YNFKEQ. CDR3 sequence reads: CASSQDGSAYGYTF. The CDR3 nucleotides read TGTGCCAGCAGCCAAGATGGGTCAGCTTATGGCTACACCTTC.

This clone was recorded only once. This sequence joins TRBV19 and TRBJ1-1, with TRBD1 matching 7 bases. The CDR3 has 14 amino acids. Trimming removed 4 bases from V and 11 bases from J; junction bases left unmatched: 13. Germline V gene sequence: CDR1 LNHDA, CDR2 SQIVND (reference sequence). The CDR3 here is CASSTSSTGKKAFF. The CDR3 bases are TGTGCCAGTAGTACCTCGTCGACAGGGAAGAAGGCTTTCTTT. Filled out from reference TRBV19 and TRBJ1-1, the complete variable domain reads DGGITQSPKYLFRKEGQNVTLSCEQNLNHDAMYWYRQDPGQGLRLIYYSQIVNDFQKGDIAEGYSVSREKKESFPLTVTSAQKNPTAFYLCASSTSSTGKKAFFGQGTRLTVV.

The chain combines TRBV28 with TRBJ2-6; weak D call: TRBD1 (6 bases). This CDR3 is built from 16 residues. The V end was cut by 4 bases, the J end by 2 bases, with 12 bases between. Germline V gene sequence: CDR1 MDHEN, CDR2 SYDVKM. The CDR3 region is CASSSTGKTGANVLTF. In DNA form, the CDR3 reads TGTGCCAGCAGTTCCACAGGGAAAACTGGGGCCAACGTCCTGACTTTC.

The genes are TRBV6-2 or TRBV6-3 and TRBJ2-1; possible D gene TRBD2, 5 bases. The V gene lost 6 bases and the J gene lost 5 bases, with 14 bases spanning the gap. Germline values: CDR1 MNHEY, CDR2 SVGEGT. This CDR3 comprises 14 residues. The CDR3 sequence is CASSWTDENNEQFF. The CDR3 DNA sequence: TGTGCCAGCAGCTGGACTGATGAGAACAATGAGCAGTTCTTC.

J is TRBJ2-7 and V is TRBV13; D is unclear. Germline CDR1 and CDR2: PRHDT and FYEKMQ (reference sequence). The CDR3 covers 13 residues. The ends were cut back, 3 bases at V and 3 bases at J, with 9 bases in the middle. CDR3 in amino acids: CASSFLNSYEQYV. DNA for the CDR3: TGTGCCAGCAGCTTTTTAAACAGCTACGAGCAGTACGTC.

The chain combines TRBV30 with TRBJ2-5; D is perhaps TRBD2 (6 bases). The germline V gene encodes CDR1 GTSNPN and CDR2 SVGIG (reference sequence). This CDR3 spans 14 amino acids. With 1 base removed from V and 1 base from J, the gap between germline ends came to 10 bases. The CDR3 DNA reads TGTGCCTGGAGTGGCGGGAACTCCCAAGAGACCCAGTACTTC. Its translation: CAWSGGNSQETQYF.

The V call is TRBV7-9, the J call TRBJ1-3, with D possibly TRBD1 on 6 matching bases. The CDR3 has 16 amino acids. The V and J ends lost 4 bases and 6 bases respectively, with 19 bases between them. CDR1 and CDR2 from the germline V gene are SEHNR and FQNEAQ (reference sequence). The CDR3 coding sequence is TGTGCCAGCAGCTACCGGGACATGCGAGATACAAACACCATATATTTT. This translates into CASSYRDMRDTNTIYF.

The J gene is TRBJ2-5, the V gene TRBV7-8, with 7 nucleotides matching TRBD2. V lost 5 bases to trimming and J lost 2 bases; unmatched junction nucleotides: 8. The CDR3 totals 15 residues. Germline values: CDR1 SGHVS, CDR2 FQNEAQ. As DNA, the CDR3 is TGTGCCAGCAGCCCAGTGGGGACTACACAAGAGACCCAGTACTTC. It yields the protein CASSPVGTTQETQYF.

J is TRBJ2-3 and V is TRBV6-5; D is unclear. Germline CDR1 is MNHEY and CDR2 is SVGAGI. The CDR3 consists of 13 residues. V was clipped by 0 bases and J by 3 bases, with 4 bases between them. The DNA for the CDR3 is TGTGCCAGCAGTTACTCGATAACAGATACGCAGTATTTT. Amino acid sequence: CASSYSITDTQYF.

This clone has at least ten counts. V is TRBV5-5 and J is TRBJ2-7; the D is unclear. The V gene's germline CDR1 is SGHKS and CDR2 YYEKEE (reference sequence). The CDR3 has 13 amino acids. Trimming pared 4 bases from V and 5 bases from J, leaving 13 bases between. DNA of the CDR3: TGTGCCAGCAGCCTTAACAGCTTCCACGAGCAGTACGTC. This encodes CASSLNSFHEQYV.

This chain uses TRBV7-9 with TRBJ1-1; D remains ambiguous. Trimming took 5 bases from V and 10 from J, leaving 11 bases between them. The CDR3 runs 11 residues. Germline V lookup: CDR1 SEHNR, CDR2 FQNEAQ (reference sequence). CDR3: CASSNYGLAFF. CDR3 DNA: TGTGCCAGCAGCAACTATGGCCTAGCTTTCTTT.

This chain uses TRBV12-3 or TRBV12-4 with TRBJ1-1; D is perhaps TRBD1 (5 bases). CDR3 length: 13 amino acids. Trimming took 4 bases from V and 4 from J, leaving 10 bases between them. CDR3 loop: CASSSTQGTEAFF. The CDR3 DNA follows: TGTGCCAGCAGTTCGACGCAGGGCACTGAAGCTTTCTTT.

The chain uses TRBV6-5 and TRBJ2-3; maybe TRBD1 (7 bases). The germline V gene encodes CDR1 MNHEY and CDR2 SVGAGI. The V and J ends lost 6 bases and 5 bases respectively, with 18 bases between them. The CDR3 is 15 amino acids. In DNA form, the CDR3 reads TGTGCCAGCAGCCCAGGGGGGTTAGGAAAAGATACGCAGTATTTT. Its translation: CASSPGGLGKDTQYF.

This chain joins TRBV19 and TRBJ1-2; D gene uncertain. CDR1 and CDR2 from the germline V gene are LNHDA and SQIVND (reference sequence). CDR3 length: 14 amino acids. V shed 4 bases and J shed 4 bases, with 13 bases lying between them. In nucleotides, the CDR3 is TGTGCCAGTAGTACCCCGGGCAGGCTCTATGGCTACACCTTC. It yields the protein CASSTPGRLYGYTF.

This chain uses TRBV10-3 with TRBJ1-3; no firm D call. Between the trimmed V and J ends, which lost 2 bases and 1 base, there was a span of 12 bases. CDR1 and CDR2 (germline): ENHRY, SYGVKD. The CDR3 length is 16 residues. The CDR3 region is CAISEEDSGSGNTIYF. The CDR3, as DNA: TGTGCCATCAGTGAGGAGGATTCGGGATCTGGAAACACCATATATTTT.

The chain recombines TRBV6-1 with TRBJ2-7; 8 nucleotides line up with TRBD1. CDR1 and CDR2 (germline): MNHNS, SASEGT. This CDR3 spans 14 amino acids. CDR3 loop: CASSEAMQGAKSNV. In DNA form, the CDR3 reads TGTGCCAGCAGTGAAGCGATGCAGGGGGCGAAAAGTAACGTC.

The chain carries TRBV6-5 and TRBJ2-2; no definite D call. Trimming pared 3 bases from V and 6 bases from J, leaving 8 bases between. The CDR3 contains 13 residues. Germline V gene sequence: CDR1 MNHEY, CDR2 SVGAGI. CDR3 bases: TGTGCCAGCAGTTATAAGGTTTCCGGGGAGCTGTTTTTT. It encodes CASSYKVSGELFF.

CDR3 residues: CASSRGQGGQPQHF. The CDR3 coding sequence is TGTGCCAGCTCCCGGGGACAGGGTGGACAGCCCCAGCATTTT. The chain carries TRBV18 and TRBJ1-5; 9 bases fit TRBD1. Germline CDR1 and CDR2: KGHSH and LQKENI. V was clipped by 6 bases and J by 7 bases; unmatched bases: 7. This CDR3 is built from 14 residues. Looking up the rest from reference TRBV18 and TRBJ1-5 gives the full variable domain: NAGVMQNPRHLVRRRGQEARLRCSPMKGHSHVYWYRQLPEEGLKFMVYLQKENIIDESGMPKERFSAEFPKEGPSILRIQQVVRGDSAAYFCASSRGQGGQPQHFGDGTRLSIL.

The chain combines TRBV7-9 with TRBJ2-6; D unclear. Germline loops: CDR1 SEHNR, CDR2 FQNEAQ (reference sequence). V gave up 4 bases and J gave up 2 bases, with 6 bases separating them. The CDR3 has 14 amino acids. The CDR3 nucleotides are TGTGCCAGCAGCTCGGAAACTGGGGCCAACGTCCTGACTTTC. It translates to CASSSETGANVLTF.

This clone was recorded only once. The chain joins TRBV6-4 to TRBJ2-3; D perhaps matches TRBD2 (6 bases). This CDR3 region has 13 residues. CDR1 and CDR2 (germline): MRHNA, SNTAGT. V was shortened by 8 bases and J by 2 bases, with 11 bases between the two germline ends. The CDR3 is CASPGVVTDTQYF. Here the CDR3 DNA reads TGTGCCAGCCCGGGGGTCGTCACAGATACGCAGTATTTT.

The table lists this clone with a count of one. The chain couples TRBV6-2 or TRBV6-3 to TRBJ2-7; 10 bases fit TRBD2. This CDR3 contains 16 residues. The J segment lost 5 bases and the V segment lost 0 bases, leaving 7 bases of the junction unmatched. Germline values: CDR1 MNHEY, CDR2 SVGEGT. Written as DNA, the CDR3 is TGTGCCAGCAGTTACTCCCCATTTGGGACTAGCGACGAGCAGTACGTC. Amino acid sequence: CASSYSPFGTSDEQYV.